This TCR beta chain derives from a study of shared clonotypes between healthy human individuals. The assay was immunoSEQ multiplex PCR, and TCRdb's table has in-frame clones only and misses some. This table holds 2.3 million or so clones, approximately 95% found once. Germline-derived CDR1 and CDR2 are LGHNA and YNFKEQ. This CDR3 region has 14 residues. V was shortened by 1 base and J by 4 bases, with 11 bases between the two germline ends. The source is a man younger than 35 in good health. Some clones in this sample may be carry-over from other donors' samples. The chain recombines TRBV4-2 with TRBJ2-7, with D perhaps being TRBD1 or TRBD2 (7 bases each). The sequenced sample consisted of naive CD4+ T cells from PBMCs. Noted subset: CD45RA+ positively selected. The CDR3 loop reads CASSQAGGAYEQYF. CDR3 in DNA: TGTGCCAGCAGCCAAGCAGGGGGGGCGTACGAGCAGTACTTC.